The clone carrying this T cell receptor (beta chain) was detected only a few times. What it binds is not known. This specimen belongs to a study of naive and memory T cell subsets. The study's findings and limits: Possibly reflecting memory cells re-expressing CD45RA, a few larger clonotypes occurred in naive repertoires, especially CD8.

Two oligonucleotides, mixed equimolar, formed the beta constant-region primer covering TRBC1 and TRBC2. The ligated cDNA underwent four PCR rounds using SP2 and nested alpha and beta constant-region primers. The cDNA 3' end received a ligated single-stranded oligonucleotide carrying the SP2 primer and a 12-nucleotide UMI. TCRdb fed the UMI-ligation and nested PCR reads into MiXCR, producing one record per CDR3 protein. The sample has over 110,000 distinct CDR3 sequences, more than 15% seen once; the top ten hold about 0.57%. After removal of 0 bases from V and 6 bases from J, the junction contained 6 bases not matched to a gene. The CDR3 has 14 residues. Germline V lookup: CDR1 SQVTM, CDR2 ANQGSEA.

The rearrangement links TRBV29-1 to TRBJ2-3; 7 nucleotides line up with TRBD1. The receptor comes from a human donor in good health. Sequenced sample: naive CD8+ T cells from blood. In DNA, the CDR3 is TGCAGCGTTGAAGATCGAGGGACAGAGGATACGCAGTATTTT. As protein: CSVEDRGTEDTQYF.